What follows describes a single T cell receptor (beta chain). Its antigen is unknown. Germline V gene lookup returns CDR1 MNHEY and CDR2 SVGAGI. J was trimmed by 8 bases and V by 6 bases; bases with no gene match: 4. The CDR3 totals 13 residues. Data came from immunoSEQ multiplex PCR; TCRdb stores just in-frame clones and leaves some out. The table lists around 150,000 clones, about 90% of them singletons. The source of the sample is a study of T cell responses to AZD1222 COVID-19 vaccine. The study's findings and limits: Unmutated variant regions are reportedly targeted by nearly half of spike-specific TCRs.

The TCR sequence derives from an adult in good health. This specimen consisted of peripheral blood, obtained on day 0 of AZD1222 vaccination. V usage is TRBV6-5 and J usage is TRBJ1-6; 7 bases agree with TRBD1. In DNA form, the CDR3 reads TGTGCCAGCAGAGGACAGGTTTATTCACCCCTCCACTTT. Encoded protein: CASRGQVYSPLHF.